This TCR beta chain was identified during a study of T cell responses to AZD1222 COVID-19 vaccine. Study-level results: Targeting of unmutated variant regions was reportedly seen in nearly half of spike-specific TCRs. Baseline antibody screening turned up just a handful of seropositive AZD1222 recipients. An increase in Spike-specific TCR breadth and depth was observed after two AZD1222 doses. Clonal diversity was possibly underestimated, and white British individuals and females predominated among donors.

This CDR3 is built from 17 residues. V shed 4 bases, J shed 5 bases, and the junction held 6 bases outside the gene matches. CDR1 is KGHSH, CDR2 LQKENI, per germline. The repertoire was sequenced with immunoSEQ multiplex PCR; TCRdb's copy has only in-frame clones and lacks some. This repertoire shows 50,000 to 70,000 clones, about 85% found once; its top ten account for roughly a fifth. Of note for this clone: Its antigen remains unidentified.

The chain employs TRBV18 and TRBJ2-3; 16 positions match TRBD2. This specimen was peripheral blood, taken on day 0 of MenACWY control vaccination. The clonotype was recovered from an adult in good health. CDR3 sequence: CASSLPGLAGGRDTQYF. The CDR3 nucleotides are TGTGCCAGCTCACTTCCGGGACTAGCGGGAGGGAGAGATACGCAGTATTTT.